A selection of T cell receptor beta chains follows, all from one sample in a study of T cell responses to AZD1222 COVID-19 vaccine. Only in-frame clones appear in the TCRdb table, and some are missing; sequencing was by immunoSEQ multiplex PCR. The table has 90,000 to 130,000 clones, 85% to 95% seen once. Sample: peripheral blood, taken 28 days after the second AZD1222 dose. These receptors originate from an adult who received the AZD1222 COVID-19 vaccine. The CDR3 runs from the conserved cysteine through the conserved F or W. The order of the fields is clone size, D gene, V gene, J gene, CDR3 protein, CDR3 DNA. The D gene is left open where the match is weak. Clone sizes are given selectively: once, few, many, or a class where the clone is expanded.

NA	TRBD2	TRBV10-2	TRBJ2-1	CASSIAGVIYNEQFF	TGCGCCAGCAGTATAGCGGGAGTTATCTACAATGAGCAGTTCTTC
NA	NA	TRBV12-3/TRBV12-4	TRBJ2-1	CASSPHSLNEQFF	TGTGCCAGCAGTCCACATAGCCTCAATGAGCAGTTCTTC
NA	TRBD1	TRBV7-9	TRBJ2-3	CASSPPTTGFVTDTQYF	TGTGCCAGCAGCCCACCGACGACAGGGTTCGTGACAGATACGCAGTATTTT
NA	TRBD1	TRBV11-1	TRBJ1-2	CASSPAATGDYSGYTF	TGTGCCAGCAGCCCAGCGGCGACAGGGGATTACTCTGGCTACACCTTC
NA	TRBD2	TRBV5-1	TRBJ2-3	CASSLWTSGKDTQYF	TGCGCCAGCAGCCTCTGGACTAGCGGGAAGGATACGCAGTATTTT
once	NA	TRBV7-2	TRBJ2-3	CASSLASGSTDTQYF	TGTGCCAGCAGCTTAGCGAGCGGGAGCACAGATACGCAGTATTTT
NA	NA	TRBV19	TRBJ1-1	CASGPRTEAFF	TGTGCCAGTGGGCCTCGGACTGAAGCTTTCTTT
NA	NA	TRBV19	TRBJ1-1	CASSIGTAHITEAFF	TGTGCCAGTAGTATAGGTACAGCACATATCACTGAAGCTTTCTTT
once	NA	TRBV11-2	TRBJ1-2	CASSPRPGRGYTF	TGTGCCAGCAGCCCCCGGCCGGGCCGTGGCTACACCTTC
NA	TRBD2	TRBV15	TRBJ2-1	CATSRDGTSGFGEQFF	TGTGCCACCAGCAGAGATGGGACTAGCGGGTTCGGTGAGCAGTTCTTC
NA	NA	TRBV11-2	TRBJ2-5	CASSPLAGETQYF	TGTGCCAGCAGCCCTCTGGCAGGGGAGACCCAGTACTTC
NA	NA	TRBV24-1	TRBJ1-5	CATSDLTTGPNQPQHF	TGTGCCACCAGTGATTTGACTACAGGCCCTAATCAGCCCCAGCATTTT
NA	NA	TRBV9	TRBJ1-1	CASSVARDTRHTEAFF	TGTGCCAGCAGCGTAGCTCGGGACACAAGGCACACTGAAGCTTTCTTT
NA	TRBD1	TRBV14	TRBJ1-6	CASSPQGSPLHF	TGTGCCAGCAGCCCACAGGGGTCACCCCTCCACTTT
once	NA	TRBV7-9	TRBJ2-7	CASSFYLYEQYF	TGTGCCAGCAGTTTCTATCTCTACGAGCAGTACTTC
NA	NA	TRBV19	TRBJ2-2	CAARGALTGELFF	TGTGCTGCCCGGGGCGCCCTCACCGGGGAGCTGTTTTTT
NA	NA	TRBV11-2	TRBJ1-2	CASSFMQGRGHGYTF	TGTGCCAGCAGTTTCATGCAGGGACGGGGCCATGGCTACACCTTC
NA	NA	TRBV15	TRBJ2-7	CATSPDNTYEQYF	TGTGCCACCAGCCCCGACAATACTTACGAGCAGTACTTC
NA	NA	TRBV6-5	TRBJ2-5	CASGHVQETQYF	TGTGCCAGCGGTCACGTACAAGAGACCCAGTACTTC
NA	NA	TRBV3-1/TRBV3-2	TRBJ1-2	CASSPNPIPYGYTF	TGTGCCAGCAGCCCAAATCCTATTCCTTATGGCTACACCTTC
NA	NA	TRBV5-6	TRBJ2-7	CASSFPAGTYEQYF	TGTGCCAGCAGCTTTCCCGCAGGCACCTACGAGCAGTACTTC
NA	TRBD2	TRBV7-9	TRBJ2-1	CASSLEPGGNEQFF	TGTGCCAGCAGCTTAGAGCCGGGGGGGAATGAGCAGTTCTTC